These 11 T cell receptor beta chains came from one sample sequenced in a study of cytomegalovirus exposure and HLA in healthy donors. PCR used 60 Vbeta primers and 13 Jbeta primers. Sequenced by immunoSEQ multiplex PCR; TCRdb stores in-frame clones only, minus some. The sample lists 150,000 to 200,000 clones, roughly two thirds occurring once. Sequenced: PBMCs. All receptors derive from a woman between 25 and 40 years old in good health and CMV-seronegative.

The chain uses TRBV28 and TRBJ1-2; TRBD1 matches at 7 bases. The ends lost 10 bases at V and 6 bases at J; junction bases unmatched: 14. Germline CDR1 MDHEN, CDR2 SYDVKM. The CDR3 loop spans 14 amino acids. The CDR3 DNA follows: TGTGCCATCACCGGCCCGACAGGGAACCATGGCTACACCTTC. It codes for CAITGPTGNHGYTF.

The gene calls are TRBV4-3 and TRBJ1-6, with TRBD1 matching over 8 bases. CDR3 length equals 14 residues. The germline gives CDR1 LGHNA, CDR2 YSLEER. The ends lost 3 bases at V and 6 bases at J; junction bases unmatched: 1. The CDR3 is CASSHTGGNSPLHF. The CDR3 DNA is TGCGCCAGCAGCCACACAGGGGGTAATTCACCCCTCCACTTT.

The gene calls are TRBV19 and TRBJ2-7, with 11 nucleotides matching TRBD2. The germline V gene has CDR1 LNHDA and CDR2 SQIVND (reference sequence). The CDR3 contains 12 residues. Unmatched junction bases numbered 3, after V lost 11 bases and J lost 3 bases. The CDR3 spells CACGTSGYEQYF. The DNA of the CDR3 is TGTGCCTGCGGGACTAGCGGCTACGAGCAGTACTTC.

This clone was seen only a few times. The J gene is TRBJ1-3, the V gene TRBV27, with a weak D call TRBD1 (5 bases). CDR1 MNHEY and CDR2 SMNVEV come from the germline V gene (reference sequence). The CDR3 consists of 12 residues. Trimming cost V 6 bases and J 3 bases, with 6 bases left between them. CDR3 region: CASRGLGNTIYF. The CDR3 DNA is TGTGCCAGCAGGGGGCTTGGAAACACCATATATTTT.

This clone has just a few counts. The chain couples TRBV19 to TRBJ2-5; no reliable D call. V lost 8 bases and J 7 bases, leaving 14 bases between the germline ends. The CDR3 sequence is 12 residues long. CDR1 and CDR2 (germline): LNHDA, SQIVND (reference sequence). The CDR3, as DNA: TGTGCCAGTCGCGGCGACCGGCGGACCCAGTACTTC. This gives the protein CASRGDRRTQYF.

This chain connects TRBV5-6 to TRBJ1-4; D is possibly TRBD1 (5 bases). Trimming stripped 3 bases from V and 7 bases from J, with 19 bases between. The CDR3 covers 16 residues. Germline V lookup: CDR1 SGHDT, CDR2 YYEEEE. The CDR3 loop reads CASSWAGPRAGEKLFF. The CDR3 DNA follows: TGTGCCAGCAGCTGGGCGGGGCCACGGGCTGGTGAAAAACTGTTTTTT.

J is TRBJ2-3 and V is TRBV4-2; no firm D call. V was shortened by 4 bases and J by 3 bases, with 11 bases between the two germline ends. CDR3 length: 14 residues. Germline loops: CDR1 LGHNA, CDR2 YNFKEQ. The CDR3 reads CASSPLGGTDTQYF. The DNA of the CDR3 is TGTGCCAGCAGCCCCCTCGGCGGAACAGATACGCAGTATTTT.

This clone has just one count. The V and J genes are TRBV5-4 and TRBJ1-2; the D is unclear. CDR1 is SGHNT and CDR2 is YYREEE in the germline V gene (reference sequence). This CDR3 has 16 amino acids. Trimming stripped 0 bases from V and 5 bases from J, with 17 bases between. DNA for the CDR3: TGTGCCAGCAGCTTGGGTGCCGTTCCCCAACAATATGGCTACACCTTC. As protein: CASSLGAVPQQYGYTF. Supplemented by reference TRBV5-4 and TRBJ1-2, the full variable domain reads ETGVTQSPTHLIKTRGQQVTLRCSSQSGHNTVSWYQQALGQGPQFIFQYYREEENGRGNFPPRFSGLQFPNYSSELNVNALELDDSALYLCASSLGAVPQQYGYTFGSGTRLTVV.

This clone was detected only a few times. The chain carries TRBV4-3 and TRBJ1-1; no reliable D call. This CDR3 is built from 14 residues. The germline V gene has CDR1 LGHNA and CDR2 YSLEER. The V end was cut by 5 bases, the J end by 8 bases, with 18 bases between. In nucleotides, the CDR3 is TGCGCCAGCAGCTTGCACCCTGGGGAGAAGGAAGCTTTCTTT. Its translation is CASSLHPGEKEAFF.

V usage is TRBV7-3 and J usage is TRBJ1-5, with D tentatively TRBD1 (6 bases). Germline CDR1 and CDR2: SGHTA and FQGTGA. This CDR3 is 13 amino acids long. V was shortened by 7 bases and J by 9 bases, with 16 bases between the two germline ends. CDR3: CASKGGQSRPQHF. The CDR3 bases are TGTGCCAGCAAGGGCGGACAGTCTCGGCCCCAGCATTTT. Combining the CDR3 with reference TRBV7-3 and TRBJ1-5 gives the whole variable domain GAGVSQTPSNKVTEKGKYVELRCDPISGHTALYWYRQSLGQGPEFLIYFQGTGAADDSGLPNDRFFAVRPEGSVSTLKIQRTERGDSAVYLCASKGGQSRPQHFGDGTRLSIL.

The chain joins TRBV28 to TRBJ1-6; TRBD1 agrees at 7 bases. V lost 6 bases to trimming and J lost 8 bases; unmatched junction nucleotides: 13. There are 16 residues in the CDR3. CDR1 and CDR2 from the germline V gene are MDHEN and SYDVKM. CDR3 sequence reads: CASSLKQGQNHSPLHF. The CDR3 bases are TGTGCCAGCAGCCTTAAACAGGGACAGAATCATTCACCCCTCCACTTT. The whole variable domain, filled in from reference TRBV28 and TRBJ1-6, reads DVKVTQSSRYLVKRTGEKVFLECVQDMDHENMFWYRQDPGLGLRLIYFSYDVKMKEKGDIPEGYSVSREKKERFSLILESASTNQTSMYLCASSLKQGQNHSPLHFGNGTRLTVT.